These 14 T cell receptor beta chains came from one sample sequenced in a study of PD-1 blockade in classical Hodgkin lymphoma. Libraries were prepared by immunoSEQ multiplex PCR; TCRdb keeps only in-frame clonotypes and omits some of them. The repertoire consists of 80,000 to 100,000 clones, with roughly 89% occurring once and the leading ten covering about 2.8%. Each patient relapsed following autologous stem cell transplantation, and prior brentuximab vedotin exposure differed. Sequences were derived from peripheral blood mononuclear cells (PBMCs), sampled at baseline. The receptors stem from a human donor with classical Hodgkin lymphoma.

The chain is built from TRBV18 and TRBJ2-7; TRBD1 matches 8 bases. Germline V gene lookup returns CDR1 KGHSH and CDR2 LQKENI. The CDR3 consists of 15 residues. The trim removed 3 bases at V and 4 bases at J, leaving 8 bases unmatched. The CDR3 spells CASSPGTGQVYEQYF. CDR3 coding DNA: TGTGCCAGCTCACCTGGGACAGGCCAAGTATACGAGCAGTACTTC.

This clone was detected only a few times. J is TRBJ1-4 and V is TRBV15; 10 bases agree with TRBD1. J gave up 5 bases and V 8 bases, and 5 bases lay outside the gene matches. The germline gives CDR1 LNHNV, CDR2 YYDKDF (reference sequence). This CDR3 is 14 amino acids long. The DNA for the CDR3 is TGTGCCACCGCCAGGGGACAGGGGAATGAAAAACTGTTTTTT. Protein sequence: CATARGQGNEKLFF.

This chain connects TRBV5-1 to TRBJ1-6; no clear D gene. V was cut by 0 bases and J by 6 bases, with 4 bases left in between. The CDR3 is made up of 13 amino acids. Germline lookup yields CDR1 SGHRS and CDR2 YFSETQ. CDR3 coding DNA: TGCGCCAGCAGCTTGGACCTTAATTCACCCCTCCACTTT. Translating gives CASSLDLNSPLHF. Looking up the rest from reference TRBV5-1 and TRBJ1-6 gives the full variable domain: KAGVTQTPRYLIKTRGQQVTLSCSPISGHRSVSWYQQTPGQGLQFLFEYFSETQRNKGNFPGRFSGRQFSNSRSEMNVSTLELGDSALYLCASSLDLNSPLHFGNGTRLTVT.

V gene TRBV28 combines with J gene TRBJ2-7; tentative D call: TRBD2 (5 bases). Germline V gene data show CDR1 as MDHEN and CDR2 as SYDVKM. Deletions cut 1 base from V and 0 bases from J, with 13 bases between. The CDR3 contains 16 residues. The CDR3 coding sequence is TGTGCCAGCAGTTTATTCTTCCCTGGGAGCTCCTACGAGCAGTACTTC. Residues: CASSLFFPGSSYEQYF.

Concerning this clone: Other DNA sequences in the sample encode the same CDR3. The chain combines TRBV5-1 with TRBJ1-2, with a possible D match to TRBD1 (5 bases). The CDR3 loop spans 14 amino acids. Trimming left V 0 bases short and J 7 bases short, with 13 bases between. Germline V CDR1 and CDR2: SGHRS, YFSETQ. CDR3 residues: CASSLEVGRVGYTF. In DNA form, the CDR3 reads TGCGCCAGCAGCTTGGAAGTGGGCAGGGTTGGCTACACCTTC.

CDR3 coding DNA: TGCGCCAGCAGTCGCGGGAGGCCGGGTCAAGAGACCCAGTACTTC. Translation gives CASSRGRPGQETQYF. The genes are TRBV10-1 and TRBJ2-5; 8 bases align to TRBD2. The CDR3 spans 15 residues. Trimming cost V 5 bases and J 2 bases; bases outside gene matches: 7. Germline V gives CDR1 WNHNN, CDR2 SYGVQD (reference sequence).

This clone was detected once. The chain links TRBV5-1 to TRBJ2-7; D gene unclear. The CDR3 sequence is 14 residues long. Trimming pared 0 bases from V and 0 bases from J, leaving 7 bases between. Germline V gives CDR1 SGHRS, CDR2 YFSETQ. The CDR3 nucleotides read TGCGCCAGCAGCTTGGACAGTAGCTCCTACGAGCAGTACTTC. Its translation: CASSLDSSSYEQYF.

V and J are TRBV18 and TRBJ1-2, with unresolved D. The CDR3 length is 13 residues. V was pared by 5 bases and J by 4 bases, with 11 bases between. The germline CDR1 and CDR2 sequences are KGHSH and LQKENI. This CDR3 is CASSIDTAYGYTF. For the CDR3, the DNA is TGTGCCAGCTCAATAGACACTGCCTATGGCTACACCTTC.

This clone was observed a single time. This chain uses TRBV2 with TRBJ1-5; D is unresolved. Between the trimmed V and J ends, which lost 1 base and 6 bases, there was a span of 13 bases. CDR3 length: 15 residues. CDR1 is SNHLY, CDR2 FYNNEI, per germline. The CDR3 coding sequence is TGTGCCAGCAGTGAAGTTGGGCTGGGGAGTCAGCCCCAGCATTTT. Its translation is CASSEVGLGSQPQHF. The whole variable domain, filled in from reference TRBV2 and TRBJ1-5, reads EPEVTQTPSHQVTQMGQEVILRCVPISNHLYFYWYRQILGQKVEFLVSFYNNEISEKSEIFDDQFSVERPDGSNFTLKIRSTKLEDSAMYFCASSEVGLGSQPQHFGDGTRLSIL.

The gene calls are TRBV28 and TRBJ2-7; 7 bases match TRBD2. The germline V gene encodes CDR1 MDHEN and CDR2 SYDVKM. CDR3 length equals 14 residues. Trimming removed 9 bases from V and 2 bases from J; junction bases left unmatched: 10. The CDR3 DNA follows: TGTGCCAGTTGGGGGGTGGGGACTACCTACGAGCAGTACTTC. It codes for CASWGVGTTYEQYF.

The chain is built from TRBV9 and TRBJ1-2; no clear D. CDR1 and CDR2 from the germline V gene are SGDLS and YYNGEE. Trimming cost V 0 bases and J 2 bases, with 17 bases left between them. There are 17 residues in the CDR3. This chain's CDR3 is CASSVAPGSTANYGYTF. The DNA for the CDR3 is TGTGCCAGCAGCGTAGCTCCGGGGTCTACCGCCAACTATGGCTACACCTTC.

The chain couples TRBV11-3 to TRBJ2-2, with TRBD2 identical over 8 bases. The V and J ends lost 8 bases and 7 bases, in that order; junction bases with no gene match: 6. This CDR3 comprises 13 residues. The germline gives CDR1 SGHNT, CDR2 YENEEA. The CDR3 DNA is TGTGCCAGCGGGCGGGAGGCGAACGGGGAGCTGTTTTTT. It codes for CASGREANGELFF. The full variable domain, rest sourced from reference TRBV11-3 and TRBJ2-2, is EAGVVQSPRYKIIEKKQPVAFWCNPISGHNTLYWYLQNLGQGPELLIRYENEEAVDDSQLPKDRFSAERLKGVDSTLKIQPAELGDSAVYLCASGREANGELFFGEGSRLTVL.

This chain joins TRBV27 and TRBJ2-5; TRBD1 agrees at 7 bases. Near its end, the DNA agrees better with TRBJ2-7, so the J call may be wrong. The germline CDR1 and CDR2 sequences are MNHEY and SMNVEV (reference sequence). This CDR3 contains 15 residues. CDR3 in amino acids: CASSSTGAASYEQYF. DNA for the CDR3: TGTGCCAGCAGTTCCACAGGGGCCGCCTCCTACGAGCAGTACTTC.

The J gene is TRBJ2-7, the V gene TRBV19, with TRBD2 matching 12 bases. CDR1 and CDR2 from the germline V gene are LNHDA and SQIVND (reference sequence). The V gene end was trimmed by 3 bases and the J gene end by 7 bases; junction bases not matched to a gene: 10. The CDR3 length is 16 residues. The CDR3 bases are TGTGCCAGTAGTATTCAACTAGCGGGAGGCACGCAAGAGCAGTACTTC. Protein product: CASSIQLAGGTQEQYF.